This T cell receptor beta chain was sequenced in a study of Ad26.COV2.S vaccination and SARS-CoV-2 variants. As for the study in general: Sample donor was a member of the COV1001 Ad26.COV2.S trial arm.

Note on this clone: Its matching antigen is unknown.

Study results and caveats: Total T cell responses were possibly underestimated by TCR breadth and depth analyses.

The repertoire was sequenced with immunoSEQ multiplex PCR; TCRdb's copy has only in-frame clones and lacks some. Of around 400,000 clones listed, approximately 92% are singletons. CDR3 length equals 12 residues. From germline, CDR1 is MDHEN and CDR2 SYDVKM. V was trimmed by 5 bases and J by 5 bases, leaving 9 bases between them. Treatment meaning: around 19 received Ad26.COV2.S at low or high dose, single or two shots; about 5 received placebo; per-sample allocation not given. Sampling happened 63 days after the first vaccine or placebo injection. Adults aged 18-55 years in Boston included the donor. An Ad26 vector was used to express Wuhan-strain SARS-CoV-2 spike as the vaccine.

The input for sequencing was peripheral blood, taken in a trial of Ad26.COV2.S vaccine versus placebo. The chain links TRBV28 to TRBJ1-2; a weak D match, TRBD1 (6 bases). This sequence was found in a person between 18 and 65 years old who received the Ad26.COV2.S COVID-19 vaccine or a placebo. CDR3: CASSPQGYGYTF. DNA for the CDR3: TGTGCCAGCAGTCCGCAGGGGTATGGCTACACCTTC.